The 30 T cell receptor beta chains below were found in one sample sequenced in a study of CD4+ T cells in melanoma. The repertoire was sequenced with immunoSEQ multiplex PCR; TCRdb's copy has only in-frame clones and lacks some. The table shows around 18,000 clones, with about four fifths occurring only once. Input material: cells from a culture (not recorded whether cultured in vitro). These receptor sequences come from a human donor with melanoma.

This chain links TRBV7-2 with TRBJ1-1, with 12 bases matching TRBD1. V lost 7 bases to trimming and J lost 8 bases; unmatched junction nucleotides: 11. The CDR3 contains 15 residues. The germline gives CDR1 SGHTA, CDR2 FQGNSA. CDR3 loop: CASNKGGTGGIEAFF. CDR3 nucleotide sequence: TGTGCCAGCAACAAGGGTGGGACAGGGGGCATCGAAGCTTTCTTT.

This chain links TRBV18 with TRBJ1-4; the match to TRBD1 covers 8 bases. This CDR3 spans 14 amino acids. Looked up from germline, CDR1 is KGHSH and CDR2 is LQKENI. Trimming removed 2 bases from V and 7 bases from J; junction bases left unmatched: 3. The CDR3, as DNA: TGTGCCAGCTCACCAGACAGGGGTGGTGAAAAACTGTTTTTT. Translated: CASSPDRGGEKLFF. Using reference TRBV18 and TRBJ1-4 for the parts outside the CDR3, the full variable domain is NAGVMQNPRHLVRRRGQEARLRCSPMKGHSHVYWYRQLPEEGLKFMVYLQKENIIDESGMPKERFSAEFPKEGPSILRIQQVVRGDSAAYFCASSPDRGGEKLFFGSGTQLSVL.

The chain joins TRBV6-5 to TRBJ2-2; TRBD1 matches at 7 bases. Trimming cost V 6 bases and J 1 base; bases outside gene matches: 5. Germline V gene data show CDR1 as MNHEY and CDR2 as SVGAGI. The CDR3 contains 15 residues. CDR3: CASRRTGVNTGELFF. In DNA form, the CDR3 reads TGTGCCAGCAGAAGAACAGGGGTGAACACCGGGGAGCTGTTTTTT.

The CDR3 coding sequence is TGTGCCAGCAGTCGACAGGGCGGCTACGAGCAGTACTTC. Its translation: CASSRQGGYEQYF. The rearrangement joins TRBV11-2 to TRBJ2-7, with 7 bases identical to TRBD1. V lost 6 bases and J lost 3; bases outside the gene matches: 5. CDR3 length: 13 amino acids. The germline V gene encodes CDR1 SGHAT and CDR2 FQNNGV.

The chain joins TRBV6-1 to TRBJ1-2, with unresolved D. Germline V gene data show CDR1 as MNHNS and CDR2 as SASEGT. Trimming took off 4 bases at V and 4 bases at J, with 16 bases between the two ends. This CDR3 contains 15 residues. CDR3 residues: CASSADTTGSYGYTF. Written as DNA, the CDR3 is TGTGCCAGCAGTGCTGACACGACGGGCAGCTATGGCTACACCTTC.

The chain has TRBV2 and TRBJ2-1; possibly TRBD1 for D (5 bases). Trimming cost V 0 bases and J 11 bases, with 11 bases left between them. The CDR3 consists of 13 residues. Germline V gene sequence: CDR1 SNHLY, CDR2 FYNNEI. CDR3 sequence reads: CASSEALQGKQFF. CDR3 nucleotides: TGTGCCAGCAGTGAAGCGCTTCAGGGCAAGCAGTTCTTC.

The V gene is TRBV7-2, the J gene TRBJ1-3; maybe TRBD1 (5 bases). The CDR3 length is 13 residues. V gave up 5 bases and J gave up 4 bases, with 9 bases separating them. Per the germline V gene, CDR1 is SGHTA and CDR2 is FQGNSA. This CDR3 reads CASSETAGNTIYF. The DNA for the CDR3 is TGTGCCAGCAGCGAGACAGCAGGAAACACCATATATTTT.

The rearrangement uses TRBV5-1 and TRBJ2-5; 11 bases are a match to TRBD2. Germline V gene data show CDR1 as SGHRS and CDR2 as YFSETQ. The CDR3 length is 15 residues. Trimming at V came to 0 bases and at J to 2 bases, leaving 0 bases not matched to a gene. In nucleotides, the CDR3 is TGCGCCAGCAGCTTGGGACTAGCGGGGCAAGAGACCCAGTACTTC. It specifies CASSLGLAGQETQYF. Based on the CDR3 plus reference TRBV5-1 and TRBJ2-5, the full variable domain is KAGVTQTPRYLIKTRGQQVTLSCSPISGHRSVSWYQQTPGQGLQFLFEYFSETQRNKGNFPGRFSGRQFSNSRSEMNVSTLELGDSALYLCASSLGLAGQETQYFGPGTRLLVL.

The chain is built from TRBV5-1 and TRBJ2-7; weak D call: TRBD2 (6 bases). This CDR3 spans 13 amino acids. V lost 7 bases and J lost 7, with 18 bases in between. Germline lookup yields CDR1 SGHRS and CDR2 YFSETQ. The CDR3, as DNA: TGCGCCAGCCACGAGGGGCTACGGGGGGAGCAGTACTTC. Its protein product is CASHEGLRGEQYF.

This clone was found once. The rearrangement joins TRBV7-2 to TRBJ1-2; TRBD1 is a possible D gene (6 bases). The germline V gene encodes CDR1 SGHTA and CDR2 FQGNSA. The CDR3 extends over 16 amino acids. V was pared by 5 bases and J by 5 bases, with 21 bases between. The CDR3 loop is CASSPPPATGRYGYTF. The CDR3, as DNA: TGTGCCAGCAGCCCCCCGCCCGCGACAGGCAGATATGGCTACACCTTC. The complete variable domain, with remaining parts taken from reference TRBV7-2 and TRBJ1-2, reads GAGVSQSPSNKVTEKGKDVELRCDPISGHTALYWYRQSLGQGLEFLIYFQGNSAPDKSGLPSDRFSAERTGGSVSTLTIQRTQQEDSAVYLCASSPPPATGRYGYTFGSGTRLTVV.

The gene calls are TRBV4-1 and TRBJ1-1; D call uncertain. The V and J ends lost 6 bases and 3 bases respectively, with 5 bases between them. CDR3 size: 11 residues. CDR1 and CDR2 from the germline V gene are MGHRA and YSYEKL. In DNA form, the CDR3 reads TGCGCCAGCAGGCGGGACACTGAAGCTTTCTTT. Amino acids: CASRRDTEAFF.

The rearrangement joins TRBV6-1 to TRBJ2-3; possibly TRBD2 for D (5 bases). The V gene's germline CDR1 is MNHNS and CDR2 SASEGT. V dropped 1 base and J dropped 1 base, with 12 bases sitting between them. The CDR3 covers 16 residues. Here the CDR3 DNA reads TGTGCCAGCAGTGAAGGCGGGTCGCTGGGCACAGATACGCAGTATTTT. Translating it yields CASSEGGSLGTDTQYF.

V gene TRBV7-2 combines with J gene TRBJ2-1; 8 bases map to TRBD1. CDR1 is SGHTA and CDR2 is FQGNSA in the germline V gene. V lost 4 bases, J lost 0 bases, and 8 bases stayed unmatched. This CDR3 is built from 17 residues. Here the CDR3 reads CASSWRQGKSSYNEQFF. CDR3 coding DNA: TGTGCCAGCAGCTGGCGACAGGGGAAGAGCTCCTACAATGAGCAGTTCTTC.

The V and J genes are TRBV5-1 and TRBJ2-2, with D possibly matching TRBD1 (6 bases). Trimming took off 2 bases at V and 4 bases at J, with 12 bases between the two ends. Germline loops: CDR1 SGHRS, CDR2 YFSETQ. The CDR3 has 15 amino acids. CDR3 region: CASSLGGSATGELFF. The CDR3 DNA follows: TGCGCCAGCAGCTTAGGGGGATCGGCCACCGGGGAGCTGTTTTTT. Filled out from reference TRBV5-1 and TRBJ2-2, the complete variable domain reads KAGVTQTPRYLIKTRGQQVTLSCSPISGHRSVSWYQQTPGQGLQFLFEYFSETQRNKGNFPGRFSGRQFSNSRSEMNVSTLELGDSALYLCASSLGGSATGELFFGEGSRLTVL.

The gene calls are TRBV23-1 and TRBJ2-2; possibly TRBD1 or TRBD2 for D (5 bases each). Being an ORF, TRBV23-1 has a function that is uncertain. V lost 3 bases, J lost 0 bases, and 14 bases lay in between. The CDR3 has 17 residues. The CDR3 DNA reads as TGCGCCAGCAGTCACCCCCGGGGCTCTACGAACACCGGGGAGCTGTTTTTT. This translates into CASSHPRGSTNTGELFF.

This chain links TRBV5-4 with TRBJ1-6; 7 bases align to TRBD1. CDR1 and CDR2 from the germline V gene are SGHNT and YYREEE (reference sequence). Germline trimming cut 2 bases from V and 7 bases from J; bases unmatched to any gene: 3. CDR3 size: 14 residues. The CDR3: CASSFGTANSPLHF. CDR3 sequence (DNA): TGTGCCAGCAGCTTTGGGACAGCGAATTCACCCCTCCACTTT. Drawing the rest from reference TRBV5-4 and TRBJ1-6, the complete variable domain is ETGVTQSPTHLIKTRGQQVTLRCSSQSGHNTVSWYQQALGQGPQFIFQYYREEENGRGNFPPRFSGLQFPNYSSELNVNALELDDSALYLCASSFGTANSPLHFGNGTRLTVT.

V usage is TRBV11-3 and J usage is TRBJ2-3, with 8 bases identical to TRBD2. J gave up 6 bases and V 3 bases, and 8 bases lay outside the gene matches. Germline V gene sequence: CDR1 SGHNT, CDR2 YENEEA. The CDR3 has 15 residues. The CDR3 loop reads CASSFGAGGPDTQYF. The CDR3 DNA follows: TGTGCCAGCAGCTTCGGGGCGGGGGGCCCGGATACGCAGTATTTT. The entire variable domain, with the rest obtained from reference TRBV11-3 and TRBJ2-3, is as follows: EAGVVQSPRYKIIEKKQPVAFWCNPISGHNTLYWYLQNLGQGPELLIRYENEEAVDDSQLPKDRFSAERLKGVDSTLKIQPAELGDSAVYLCASSFGAGGPDTQYFGPGTRLTVL.

The gene calls are TRBV7-2 and TRBJ1-1; D is possibly TRBD1 (5 bases). Germline-derived CDR1 and CDR2 are SGHTA and FQGNSA. The V gene lost 1 base and the J gene lost 4 bases, with 16 bases spanning the gap. The CDR3 sequence is 16 residues long. CDR3 region: CASSLGLGAQGTEAFF. CDR3 nucleotides: TGTGCCAGCAGCTTAGGTCTAGGAGCCCAGGGCACTGAAGCTTTCTTT.

This clone was seen more than once but under ten times. The chain is built from TRBV29-1 and TRBJ1-2, with D unclear. Germline CDR1 is SQVTM and CDR2 is ANQGSEA. Trimming left V 0 bases short and J 0 bases short, with 14 bases between. The CDR3 length is 16 residues. The CDR3 protein is CSVEEREHQTNYGYTF. The CDR3 DNA follows: TGCAGCGTTGAAGAGAGAGAACACCAAACTAACTATGGCTACACCTTC.

The chain employs TRBV2 and TRBJ1-5; 9 positions match TRBD1. The CDR3 sequence is 13 residues long. The V gene end was trimmed by 6 bases and the J gene end by 6 bases; junction bases not matched to a gene: 3. Germline CDR1 and CDR2: SNHLY and FYNNEI. The CDR3 protein is CASRTTGGQPQHF. CDR3 DNA sequence: TGTGCCAGCAGGACGACAGGGGGTCAGCCCCAGCATTTT.

J is TRBJ1-2 and V is TRBV30, with a possible D match to TRBD1 (5 bases). The CDR3 covers 11 residues. V dropped 0 bases and J dropped 8 bases, with 7 bases sitting between them. Germline V gene lookup returns CDR1 GTSNPN and CDR2 SVGIG (reference sequence). The CDR3: CAWSVRGGYTF. CDR3 nucleotide sequence: TGTGCCTGGAGTGTACGGGGGGGCTACACCTTC.

The chain joins TRBV2 to TRBJ2-1; the D gene is possibly TRBD1 (6 bases). V was trimmed by 2 bases and J by 9 bases, leaving 14 bases between them. Germline V CDR1 and CDR2: SNHLY, FYNNEI. The CDR3 sequence is 14 residues long. The CDR3 coding sequence is TGTGCCAGCAGTGAACAGGGCAGGGGATTTGAGCAGTTCTTC. Translation: CASSEQGRGFEQFF.

The J gene is TRBJ2-7, the V gene TRBV12-5, with TRBD1 identical over 10 bases. Trimming took 6 bases from V and 2 from J; bases not matched to a gene: 4. The CDR3 consists of 14 residues. Germline CDR1 reads LGHNT; CDR2 reads FRNRAP. CDR3 amino acids: CASGATGGPYEQYF. As DNA, the CDR3 is TGTGCTAGTGGCGCGACAGGGGGCCCCTACGAGCAGTACTTC. The full variable domain, rest sourced from reference TRBV12-5 and TRBJ2-7, is DARVTQTPRHKVTEMGQEVTMRCQPILGHNTVFWYRQTMMQGLELLAYFRNRAPLDDSGMPKDRFSAEMPDATLATLKIQPSEPRDSAVYFCASGATGGPYEQYFGPGTRLTVT.

V usage is TRBV19 and J usage is TRBJ2-7; D is uncertain. The CDR3 is made up of 11 amino acids. Germline V gives CDR1 LNHDA, CDR2 SQIVND (reference sequence). V was pared by 4 bases and J by 4 bases, with 5 bases between. CDR3 protein: CASSTPYEQYF. In nucleotides, the CDR3 is TGTGCCAGTAGTACGCCTTACGAGCAGTACTTC.

The V call is TRBV2, the J call TRBJ2-1, with 9 bases that match TRBD2. V lost 4 bases and J lost 7; bases outside the gene matches: 11. CDR1 and CDR2 (germline): SNHLY, FYNNEI. The CDR3 runs 16 residues. Here the CDR3 reads CASSVMGGGGGNEQFF. The CDR3 DNA is TGTGCCAGCAGTGTGATGGGGGGCGGGGGGGGGAATGAGCAGTTCTTC.

This rearrangement joins TRBV5-4 to TRBJ1-1, with D maybe TRBD1 (5 bases). The CDR3 length is 16 residues. The germline V gene encodes CDR1 SGHNT and CDR2 YYREEE (reference sequence). The V end was cut by 1 base, the J end by 4 bases, with 17 bases between. DNA for the CDR3: TGTGCCAGCAGCTTGAATCGGGGCTCTATAAGCACTGAAGCTTTCTTT. Protein: CASSLNRGSISTEAFF.

V is TRBV11-3 and J is TRBJ2-3; TRBD2 matches at 14 bases. CDR1 and CDR2 from the germline V gene are SGHNT and YENEEA. V shed 5 bases, J shed 1 base, and the junction held 2 bases outside the gene matches. The CDR3 spans 16 residues. CDR3 sequence reads: CASSPTSGGGTDTQYF. For the CDR3, the DNA is TGTGCCAGCAGCCCGACTAGCGGGGGGGGCACAGATACGCAGTATTTT. The variable domain in full, with the rest retrieved from reference TRBV11-3 and TRBJ2-3, is EAGVVQSPRYKIIEKKQPVAFWCNPISGHNTLYWYLQNLGQGPELLIRYENEEAVDDSQLPKDRFSAERLKGVDSTLKIQPAELGDSAVYLCASSPTSGGGTDTQYFGPGTRLTVL.

The chain links TRBV9 to TRBJ1-4; D might be TRBD1 (5 bases). CDR1 is SGDLS and CDR2 is YYNGEE in the germline V gene. This CDR3 has 13 amino acids. Trimming took off 3 bases at V and 10 bases at J, with 13 bases between the two ends. The chain's CDR3 is CASSAGGLGKLFF. DNA for the CDR3: TGTGCCAGCAGCGCCGGGGGATTGGGAAAACTGTTTTTT.

CDR3 in amino acids: CASSQGGIFNSPLHF. Here the CDR3 DNA reads TGCGCCAGCAGCCAGGGGGGGATATTTAATTCACCCCTCCACTTT. This rearrangement joins TRBV5-1 to TRBJ1-6, with 7 positions matching TRBD1. The CDR3 is 15 amino acids. Germline CDR1 and CDR2: SGHRS and YFSETQ. V dropped 4 bases and J dropped 6; count of bases not matched to a gene: 7.

CDR3: CASTGTENYGYTF. DNA for the CDR3: TGTGCCAGCACCGGGACAGAGAACTATGGCTACACCTTC. This chain joins TRBV2 and TRBJ1-2; 7 positions match TRBD1. The CDR3 length is 13 residues. V gave up 7 bases and J gave up 2 bases; unmatched junction bases: 4. Germline V lookup: CDR1 SNHLY, CDR2 FYNNEI.